The clone carrying this T cell receptor (beta chain) has a single count. The sample belongs to a study of blood T cell repertoires in COVID-19. Study-wide context: Acute and convalescent COVID-19 samples came from the United States, Italy and Spain. Nucleic acid was either cDNA or gDNA, and it came from T cells, B-cell-depleted T cells, or PBMCs.

In germline, CDR1 is MNHEY, CDR2 SMNVEV (reference sequence). Between the trimmed V and J ends, which lost 5 bases and 0 bases, there was a span of 11 bases. This CDR3 is built from 16 residues. As originally analysed: Amplified reference gene primers provided the basis for estimating nucleated cell counts. Clones were sequenced by immunoSEQ multiplex PCR, and TCRdb holds only the in-frame ones, with some missing. The V and J calls and clone size were taken over from that table, and D and trimming were inferred from the DNA. The profile shows about 45,000 clones, 60% to 80% of them singletons. Sequenced material: peripheral blood. This clonotype was sampled from a man in his 70s with acute or convalescent COVID-19. The chain is built from TRBV27 and TRBJ1-6; possible D gene TRBD1, 5 bases. The CDR3 sequence: CASSLLRVSYNSPLHF. The CDR3 DNA reads as TGTGCCAGCAGTCTCCTCAGGGTCTCCTATAATTCACCCCTCCACTTT.